The rows below give T cell receptor beta chains drawn from one sample of a study of cytomegalovirus exposure and HLA in healthy donors. The protocol was immunoSEQ multiplex PCR, while the TCRdb copy is restricted to in-frame clones and leaves out a portion. Here the sample spans more than 130,000 clones, around 78% being singletons. The sequenced sample was PBMCs. These receptors were obtained from a male donor in good health and CMV-seronegative. Each CDR3 is given with its conserved first and last residue. D genes are given only for firm matches. Expanded clones get a size class; other rows say once, few or many, or leave the size out.

clone_size j_call v_call d_call cdr3_nt cdr3_aa
NA TRBJ1-1 TRBV18 TRBD1 TGTGCCAGCTCACCGAGGGACAGTCAGTGGACTGAAGCTTTCTTT CASSPRDSQWTEAFF
NA TRBJ1-3 TRBV4-1 NA TGCGCCAGCAGCCAAGAGGGCCCCTCTGGAAACACCATATATTTT CASSQEGPSGNTIYF
NA TRBJ1-2 TRBV6-1 TRBD1 TGTGCCAGCAGGGGACAGCCGACCATGAACTATGGCTACACCTTC CASRGQPTMNYGYTF
NA TRBJ1-1 TRBV5-4 NA TGTGCCAGCAGCCCGCTTCGGGGTGTGGACACTGAAGCTTTCTTT CASSPLRGVDTEAFF
NA TRBJ2-7 TRBV7-2 TRBD1 TGTGCCAGCAGCTTCTCGACAGGGGCCTACGAGCAGTACTTC CASSFSTGAYEQYF
NA TRBJ1-1 TRBV6-4 NA TGTGCCAGCAGTGACACGGACAGTAGCACTGAAGCTTTCTTT CASSDTDSSTEAFF
NA TRBJ2-7 TRBV5-6 TRBD2 TGTGCCAGCAGCGAAACACTAGCGGGATTCTCCTACGAGCAGTACTTC CASSETLAGFSYEQYF
NA TRBJ2-3 TRBV18 TRBD2 TGTGCCAGCTCACCACCTAGCGGGAGAGGAGCAGATACGCAGTATTTT CASSPPSGRGADTQYF
few TRBJ2-3 TRBV29-1 NA TGCAGCGCCGGGGGCCCTCCGCGGGAGTCGACAGATACGCAGTATTTT CSAGGPPRESTDTQYF
NA TRBJ1-6 TRBV25-1 NA TGTGCCAGCAGTTACGGGGGGGAAGGTTCACCCCTCCACTTT CASSYGGEGSPLHF
NA TRBJ1-1 TRBV7-3 TRBD1 TGTGCCAGCAGCGTCAGGGGGCCCCACACTGAAGCTTTCTTT CASSVRGPHTEAFF
few TRBJ1-1 TRBV30 NA TGTGCCTGGAGTGTGAGGGAAGCTTTCTTT CAWSVREAFF
NA TRBJ1-1 TRBV4-3 NA TGCGCCAGCAGCCAGACCGCTAGGGGATACACTGAAGCTTTCTTT CASSQTARGYTEAFF
NA TRBJ1-2 TRBV5-4 NA TGTGCCAGCAGCTTGACAGGGTTTAACTATGGCTACACCTTC CASSLTGFNYGYTF
few TRBJ1-1 TRBV4-3 NA TGCGCCAGCAGCCCCCGTCTTTGGGGGCTGAGCACTGAAGCTTTCTTT CASSPRLWGLSTEAFF
NA TRBJ1-2 TRBV6-5 NA TGTGCCAGCAGTTACTCGGGGGGAGGGGTCGACTATGGCTACACCTTC CASSYSGGGVDYGYTF
NA TRBJ2-1 TRBV9 TRBD2 TGTGCCAGCACCCCTGCTAGCGGGTCCTACAATGAGCAGTTCTTC CASTPASGSYNEQFF
NA TRBJ2-7 TRBV9 TRBD1 TGTGCCAGCACTCTCTCCGGGACAGGGGCCTCCGAGCAGTACTTC CASTLSGTGASEQYF
NA TRBJ2-1 TRBV12-5 TRBD2 TGTGCTAGTGGTTTGCCACTTCGGGAGGAGTTCTTC CASGLPLREEFF
NA TRBJ2-7 TRBV5-1 NA TGCGCCAGCAGCTTCTCTCTATACAGGGTGGCCTACGAGCAGTACTTC CASSFSLYRVAYEQYF
once TRBJ2-2 TRBV6-5 NA TGTGCCAGCAGTTACGGCCGATTCGGGGTCACCGGGGAGCTGTTTTTT CASSYGRFGVTGELFF
few TRBJ1-5 TRBV30 NA TGTGCCTGGATGTCCCCGGGTCCCAATCAGCCCCAGCATTTT CAWMSPGPNQPQHF
once TRBJ2-1 TRBV25-1 NA TGTGCCAGCAGTGGACGGAGCCCCAATGAGCAGTTCTTC CASSGRSPNEQFF
NA TRBJ2-7 TRBV7-9 NA TGTGCCAGCAGTCCCCAAAAAAAGACTAGATCGGAGCAGTACTTC CASSPQKKTRSEQYF